These 25 T cell receptor beta chains were all obtained from the same sample, sequenced in a study of Tregs in tolerant kidney transplant recipients (dated by TCRdb to about 2019). The library came from the immunoSEQ multiplex PCR assay. The clones in this table, taken by TCRdb from immuneACCESS, are in-frame only. Not every clone is retained; where verified, under half of the shortfall comes from an unresolved V gene, and the cause of the rest is unknown. The sample has about 77,000 clones on record, approximately 98% of them singletons. The leading ten clones occupy over 0.45% of the sample. The time point label, read with the paper, signifies: blood sample drawn before combined kidney and bone marrow transplant. The material was CD4+ T cells from blood, obtained before the transplant. These receptors came from a human donor who received a combined kidney and bone marrow transplant.

This chain uses TRBV7-6 with TRBJ2-7; 12 nucleotides line up with TRBD2. V was clipped by 1 base and J by 9 bases; unmatched bases: 7. Germline CDR1 is SGHVS and CDR2 is FNYEAQ. This CDR3 is 15 amino acids long. The CDR3 is CASSLESSGRAGQYF. CDR3 coding DNA: TGTGCCAGCAGCTTAGAATCTAGCGGGAGGGCCGGGCAGTACTTC.

V and J are TRBV2 and TRBJ2-5; 7 bases fit TRBD1. After removal of 6 bases from V and 2 bases from J, the junction contained 6 bases not matched to a gene. Germline V CDR1 and CDR2: SNHLY, FYNNEI. CDR3 size: 14 residues. The CDR3 DNA reads as TGTGCCAGCAGCCACGACAGGGCACAAGAGACCCAGTACTTC. As protein: CASSHDRAQETQYF.

V and J are TRBV5-1 and TRBJ2-5; D is unclear. In germline, CDR1 is SGHRS, CDR2 YFSETQ. The length of the CDR3 is 14 residues. V was trimmed by 1 base and J by 3 bases, leaving 10 bases between them. The CDR3 loop reads CASSLRIGEETQYF. The CDR3 DNA follows: TGCGCCAGCAGCTTGCGGATTGGAGAAGAGACCCAGTACTTC.

The rearrangement uses TRBV9 and TRBJ2-5; 7 bases fit TRBD2. This CDR3 region has 16 residues. The V gene's germline CDR1 is SGDLS and CDR2 YYNGEE. V dropped 0 bases and J dropped 0; count of bases not matched to a gene: 5. The CDR3 DNA sequence: TGTGCCAGCAGCGTAGATCCAGCGGGAAACCAAGAGACCCAGTACTTC. It translates to CASSVDPAGNQETQYF.

This chain links TRBV18 with TRBJ1-1; no clear D gene. Trimming shortened V by 3 bases and J by 0 bases, and 14 bases separated the two germline ends. Germline loops: CDR1 KGHSH, CDR2 LQKENI. This CDR3 region has 16 residues. CDR3 sequence: CASSPPGGIVNTEAFF. As DNA, the CDR3 is TGTGCCAGCTCACCCCCCGGAGGGATCGTGAACACTGAAGCTTTCTTT.

The chain carries TRBV27 and TRBJ2-7; 9 bases match TRBD1. From germline, CDR1 is MNHEY and CDR2 SMNVEV (reference sequence). V was clipped by 4 bases and J by 3 bases; unmatched bases: 4. The CDR3 contains 14 residues. CDR3 residues: CASSSRDRVYEQYF. The CDR3 DNA reads as TGTGCCAGCAGTTCCCGGGACAGGGTCTACGAGCAGTACTTC.

This chain uses TRBV5-1 with TRBJ2-7; 7 nucleotides match TRBD2. V shed 4 bases and J 3 bases; nucleotides not matched to a gene: 19. Germline lookup yields CDR1 SGHRS and CDR2 YFSETQ. The CDR3 is 18 residues long. CDR3 nucleotides: TGCGCCAGCAGCGTTATCCCGGGAGGACCTTCGGGGAACTACGAGCAGTACTTC. Translating it yields CASSVIPGGPSGNYEQYF.

The genes are TRBV25-1 and TRBJ1-5; D is ambiguous. The length of the CDR3 is 14 residues. Germline CDR1 is MGHDK and CDR2 is SYGVNS. Trimming removed 1 base at V and 5 bases at J, with 9 bases between. Here the CDR3 DNA reads TGTGCCAGCAGTGAATGGAACAGTCATCAGCCCCAGCATTTT. Encoded protein: CASSEWNSHQPQHF.

The chain links TRBV5-6 to TRBJ1-5, with no clear D. This CDR3 spans 12 amino acids. Deletions cut 4 bases from V and 7 bases from J, with 9 bases between. Looked up from germline, CDR1 is SGHDT and CDR2 is YYEEEE. CDR3 DNA: TGTGCCAGCAGCCGCGCACGGCAGCCCCAGCATTTT. This gives the protein CASSRARQPQHF. Based on the CDR3 plus reference TRBV5-6 and TRBJ1-5, the full variable domain is DAGVTQSPTHLIKTRGQQVTLRCSPKSGHDTVSWYQQALGQGPQFIFQYYEEEERQRGNFPDRFSGHQFPNYSSELNVNALLLGDSALYLCASSRARQPQHFGDGTRLSIL.

J is TRBJ2-7 and V is TRBV25-1; possible D gene TRBD2, 6 bases. V dropped 6 bases and J dropped 7 bases, with 10 bases sitting between them. The CDR3 runs 11 residues. CDR1 MGHDK and CDR2 SYGVNS come from the germline V gene. CDR3 nucleotides: TGTGCCAGCAGGAATGGGGGGGAGCAGTACTTC. This codes for CASRNGGEQYF.

This chain joins TRBV6-5 and TRBJ1-4, with D possibly being TRBD1 (5 bases). V lost 2 bases and J lost 7, with 17 bases in between. The CDR3 length is 16 residues. CDR1 and CDR2 (germline): MNHEY, SVGAGI. As DNA, the CDR3 is TGTGCCAGCAGTTACGGGGCAGATTGGGGAGGTGAAAAACTGTTTTTT. Its protein product is CASSYGADWGGEKLFF.

The V gene is TRBV14, the J gene TRBJ2-7; TRBD1 matches 8 bases. This CDR3 has 15 residues. The V and J ends lost 3 bases and 5 bases, in that order; junction bases with no gene match: 9. Germline loops: CDR1 SGHDN, CDR2 FVKESK. The CDR3 coding sequence is TGTGCCAGCAGCCACCCCGGGACAGGAACCCACGAGCAGTACTTC. Amino acid sequence: CASSHPGTGTHEQYF.

The J gene is TRBJ2-5, the V gene TRBV5-1; 7 bases fit TRBD2. TRBJ2-7 matches the DNA end more closely, so the J call is doubtful. The germline V gene has CDR1 SGHRS and CDR2 YFSETQ. CDR3 length: 13 amino acids. CDR3 sequence: CASRPGLSYEQYF. The CDR3, as DNA: TGCGCCAGCCGCCCGGGACTAAGCTACGAGCAGTACTTC.

The rearrangement links TRBV6-5 to TRBJ2-7, with a weak D call TRBD1 (6 bases). This CDR3 has 12 amino acids. Germline V gene sequence: CDR1 MNHEY, CDR2 SVGAGI. V shed 6 bases and J shed 3 bases, with 9 bases lying between them. The CDR3 loop reads CASRNRVYEQYF. The CDR3, as DNA: TGTGCCAGCAGGAACAGGGTCTACGAGCAGTACTTC.

Only one count was recorded for this clone. The J gene is TRBJ2-1, the V gene TRBV20-1; the D gene is possibly TRBD2 (6 bases). Trimming left V 5 bases short and J 6 bases short, with 8 bases between. Germline values: CDR1 DFQATT, CDR2 SNEGSKA (reference sequence). The length of the CDR3 is 11 residues. This chain's CDR3 is CSARTINEQFF. Here the CDR3 DNA reads TGCAGTGCTCGGACTATCAATGAGCAGTTCTTC.

The chain is built from TRBV2 and TRBJ1-1, with D possibly matching TRBD1 (6 bases). This CDR3 has 17 residues. The germline gives CDR1 SNHLY, CDR2 FYNNEI. V dropped 5 bases and J dropped 4 bases, with 23 bases sitting between them. The CDR3 region has the DNA TGTGCCAGCAGTTTCACAGGGACACGCGAGTTGATCACTGAAGCTTTCTTT. It codes for CASSFTGTRELITEAFF.

This clone was observed a few times. This chain links TRBV4-1 with TRBJ1-5, with D possibly TRBD1 on 6 matching bases. The CDR3 runs 14 residues. The V end was cut by 1 base, the J end by 5 bases, with 9 bases between. Germline CDR1 is MGHRA and CDR2 is YSYEKL. CDR3 protein: CASSQVNRDQPQHF. CDR3 DNA: TGCGCCAGCAGCCAAGTAAACAGGGATCAGCCCCAGCATTTT.

This clone was recorded once. The chain recombines TRBV19 with TRBJ2-7; 7 nucleotides agree with TRBD1. CDR1 and CDR2 (germline): LNHDA, SQIVND (reference sequence). CDR3 length: 14 residues. Trimming removed 3 bases from V and 2 bases from J; junction bases left unmatched: 4. The CDR3 spells CASSMAGGPYEQYF. CDR3 sequence (DNA): TGTGCCAGTAGTATGGCAGGGGGTCCCTACGAGCAGTACTTC.

V and J are TRBV19 and TRBJ2-7, with unresolved D. The CDR3 extends over 15 amino acids. Germline V gives CDR1 LNHDA, CDR2 SQIVND (reference sequence). The V and J ends lost 1 base and 3 bases respectively, with 13 bases between them. The CDR3 region is CASSIVGSSIYEQYF. CDR3 DNA sequence: TGTGCCAGTAGTATAGTTGGTAGTTCGATCTACGAGCAGTACTTC.

J is TRBJ2-3 and V is TRBV9; TRBD2 matches at 9 bases. The CDR3 length is 19 residues. With 2 bases clipped from V and 0 bases from J, the junction kept 13 bases outside the gene matches. Germline V gene sequence: CDR1 SGDLS, CDR2 YYNGEE. CDR3 region: CASSVDLGTSLSSTDTQYF. The CDR3 DNA is TGTGCCAGCAGCGTGGACCTAGGGACTAGCCTATCTAGCACAGATACGCAGTATTTT.

The gene calls are TRBV7-6 and TRBJ2-1, with D maybe TRBD2 (7 bases). The CDR3 loop spans 17 amino acids. V was clipped by 4 bases and J by 0 bases, with 16 bases between them. Germline CDR1 SGHVS, CDR2 FNYEAQ. The CDR3 sequence is CASSWRGLGSSYNEQFF. As DNA, the CDR3 is TGTGCCAGCAGCTGGCGGGGGCTGGGAAGCTCCTACAATGAGCAGTTCTTC.

The chain links TRBV4-2 to TRBJ2-2, with 15 positions matching TRBD2. The trim removed 3 bases at V and 7 bases at J, leaving 12 bases unmatched. Germline loops: CDR1 LGHNA, CDR2 YNFKEQ. The CDR3 is made up of 19 amino acids. The CDR3 coding sequence is TGTGCCAGCAGCCAGCTTACCGGACTAGCGGGAGGGCCCGTCGGGGAGCTGTTTTTT. It yields the protein CASSQLTGLAGGPVGELFF.

The gene calls are TRBV9 and TRBJ2-3; possible D gene TRBD2, 6 bases. V lost 0 bases and J 3 bases, leaving 8 bases between the germline ends. The CDR3 is 14 residues long. CDR1 and CDR2 (germline): SGDLS, YYNGEE. The CDR3 region has the DNA TGTGCCAGCAGCGTAGATGGGAGGACAGATACGCAGTATTTT. Amino acid sequence: CASSVDGRTDTQYF.

This chain uses TRBV7-9 with TRBJ2-5; TRBD2 is a possible D gene (5 bases). This CDR3 contains 15 residues. V lost 3 bases and J lost 7, with 18 bases in between. Germline V gene data show CDR1 as SEHNR and CDR2 as FQNEAQ (reference sequence). CDR3 sequence reads: CASSLLSGPLGTQYF. CDR3 nucleotides: TGTGCCAGCAGCTTGTTGAGCGGTCCGTTGGGGACCCAGTACTTC. Supplemented by reference TRBV7-9 and TRBJ2-5, the full variable domain reads DTGVSQNPRHKITKRGQNVTFRCDPISEHNRLYWYRQTLGQGPEFLTYFQNEAQLEKSRLLSDRFSAERPKGSFSTLEIQRTEQGDSAMYLCASSLLSGPLGTQYFGPGTRLLVL.

The chain joins TRBV28 to TRBJ2-7, with 9 bases matching TRBD1. Germline-derived CDR1 and CDR2 are MDHEN and SYDVKM. The CDR3 totals 15 residues. Germline trimming cut 6 bases from V and 2 bases from J; bases unmatched to any gene: 8. For the CDR3, the DNA is TGTGCCAGCAGGTTCGCCGGGACAGGGACCTACGAGCAGTACTTC. Its translation: CASRFAGTGTYEQYF.